Listed below are T cell receptor beta chains from one sample, sequenced in a study of low-dose radiotherapy and immunotherapy resistance in tumors. TCRdb redid the calling of the reads with MiXCR, one entry per CDR3 protein. The sample lists over 55,000 distinct CDR3 sequences; around 30% were seen once. Sequencing used PBMCs, obtained before treatment. Receptor source: a female donor with ovarian cancer. Each CDR3 is given with its conserved first and last residue. The D gene is left open where the match is weak. Some rows have no size entry. The others give once, few or many, or a class for an expanded clone.

d_gene,j_gene,abundance,v_gene,CDR3nt,CDR3aa
.,TRBJ2-5,many,TRBV20-1,TGCAGTGCTAAGGGGCGGATTCAAGAGACCCAGTACTTC,CSAKGRIQETQYF
TRBD2,TRBJ2-1,few,TRBV4-3,TGCGCCAGCAGCCGAGGGACTAGCGGGAGTTATGAGCAGTTCTTC,CASSRGTSGSYEQFF
TRBD2,TRBJ2-3,.,TRBV28,TGTGCCAGCAGTTTCGTTAGCGGGAGGGCCGGGAGCACAGATACGCAGTATTTT,CASSFVSGRAGSTDTQYF
.,TRBJ2-4,many,TRBV6-5,TGTGCCAGCACCGCAGGGGATATCACGGCCAAAAACATTCAGTACTTC,CASTAGDITAKNIQYF
.,TRBJ2-3,.,TRBV5-1,TGCGCCAGCAGCTTGAGGTTAGGGGGGCCCGATACGCAGTATTTT,CASSLRLGGPDTQYF
TRBD1,TRBJ1-1,many,TRBV28,TGTGCCAGCGGGAGGACAGGGCGCACTGAAGCTTTCTTT,CASGRTGRTEAFF
TRBD2,TRBJ2-3,.,TRBV11-3,TGTGCCAGCAGCTTTAGACTAGCGGGAGCAGATACGCAGTATTTT,CASSFRLAGADTQYF
.,TRBJ1-2,many,TRBV7-9,TGTGCCAGCAGCCCAAAGCGGCGGGTCTACTATGGCTACACCTTC,CASSPKRRVYYGYTF
TRBD1,TRBJ2-3,few,TRBV6-2/TRBV6-3,TGTGCCAGCAGTTACGAGCGGGACAGGGGAATTGGCACAGATACGCAGTATTTT,CASSYERDRGIGTDTQYF
.,TRBJ2-2,.,TRBV7-2,TGTGCCAGCAGCCCCCCCGGGGCCAGCGGTTCCGGGGAGCTGTTTTTT,CASSPPGASGSGELFF
.,TRBJ1-1,.,TRBV13,TGTGCCAGCAGCACCGATGGGGAGGAGGGCACTGAAGCTTTCTTT,CASSTDGEEGTEAFF
TRBD2,TRBJ2-4,many,TRBV4-3,TGCGCCAGCAGCCAAGATTACGGCGGGGGAGCCAAAAACATTCAGTACTTC,CASSQDYGGGAKNIQYF
TRBD1,TRBJ2-1,many,TRBV4-3,TGCGCCAGCAGCCAAGATGGTCGAACAGGGGGGAGCTCCTACAATGAGCAGTTCTTC,CASSQDGRTGGSSYNEQFF
TRBD1,TRBJ1-1,few,TRBV4-3,TGCGCCAGCAGCCAGGGACAGGGCCCTGAAGCTTTCTTT,CASSQGQGPEAFF
TRBD2,TRBJ2-1,many,TRBV5-1,TGCGCCAGCAGCCGACTAGCGGGGGCCTACAATGAGCAGTTCTTC,CASSRLAGAYNEQFF
.,TRBJ2-5,many,TRBV6-2/TRBV6-3,TGTGCCAGCAGTGGCGTGGGGGTGCGGGAGACCCAGTACTTC,CASSGVGVRETQYF
TRBD1,TRBJ1-2,many,TRBV29-1,TGCAGCGGGGGGGACAGGGGAAAGGGCTACACCTTC,CSGGDRGKGYTF
.,TRBJ2-5,many,TRBV7-9,TGTGCCAGCAGCCCGAAGGTCAGGGTCGGGGAGACCCAGTACTTC,CASSPKVRVGETQYF
.,TRBJ2-2,few,TRBV28,TGTGCCAGCAGCCTATTCACCGGGGAGCTGTTTTTT,CASSLFTGELFF
TRBD2,TRBJ2-3,.,TRBV3-1,TGTGCCAGCAGCCCCGGGACTACCCTCAGAGATACGCAGTATTTT,CASSPGTTLRDTQYF
TRBD2,TRBJ2-3,many,TRBV19,TGTGCCAGTAGTATCACTCACGCGGGAGCGTACCCAGATACGCAGTATTTT,CASSITHAGAYPDTQYF
.,TRBJ1-3,few,TRBV13,TGTGCCAGCAGCTTAGACTACAGAACCTACTCTGGAAACACCATATATTTT,CASSLDYRTYSGNTIYF
.,TRBJ2-7,many,TRBV29-1,TGCAGCGCCTGGGACTCCTACGAGCAGTACTTC,CSAWDSYEQYF
TRBD2,TRBJ2-1,.,TRBV19,TGTGCCAGTAGCCGACTAGCGGGAGAGTCTAGGGAGCAGTTCTTC,CASSRLAGESREQFF